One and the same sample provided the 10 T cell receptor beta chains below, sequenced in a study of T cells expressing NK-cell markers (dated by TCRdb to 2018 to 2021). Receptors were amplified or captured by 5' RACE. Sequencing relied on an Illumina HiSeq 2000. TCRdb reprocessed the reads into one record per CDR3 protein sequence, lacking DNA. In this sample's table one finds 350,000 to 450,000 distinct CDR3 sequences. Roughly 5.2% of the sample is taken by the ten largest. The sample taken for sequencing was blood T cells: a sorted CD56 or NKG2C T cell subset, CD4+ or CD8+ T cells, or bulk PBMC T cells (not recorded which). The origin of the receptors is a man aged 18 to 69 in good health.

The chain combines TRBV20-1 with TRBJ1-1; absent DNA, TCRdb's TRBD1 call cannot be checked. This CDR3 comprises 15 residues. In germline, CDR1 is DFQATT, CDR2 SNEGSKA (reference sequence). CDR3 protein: CSARGVGQGGTEAFF.

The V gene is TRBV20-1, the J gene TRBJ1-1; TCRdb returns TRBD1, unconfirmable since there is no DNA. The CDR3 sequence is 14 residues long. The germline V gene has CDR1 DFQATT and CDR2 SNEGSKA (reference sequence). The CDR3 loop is CSARDEGKGTEAFF.

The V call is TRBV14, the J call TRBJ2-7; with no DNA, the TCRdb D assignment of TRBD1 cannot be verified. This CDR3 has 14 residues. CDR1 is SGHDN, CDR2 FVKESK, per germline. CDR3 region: CASSPRGPAYEQYF.

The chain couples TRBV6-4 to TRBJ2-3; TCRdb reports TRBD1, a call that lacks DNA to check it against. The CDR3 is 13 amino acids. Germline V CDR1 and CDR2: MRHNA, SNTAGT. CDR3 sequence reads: CASSGDRGDTQYF.

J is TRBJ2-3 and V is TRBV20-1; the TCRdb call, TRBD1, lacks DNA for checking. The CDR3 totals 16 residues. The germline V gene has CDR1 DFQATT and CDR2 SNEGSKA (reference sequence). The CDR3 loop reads CSAGRPGQGFKDTQYF.

The chain's CDR3 is CSAGGLGVQETQYF. The rearrangement links TRBV20-1 to TRBJ2-5; TCRdb gives TRBD1 as the D gene, but with no DNA this cannot be confirmed. The CDR3 is 14 residues long. Germline-derived CDR1 and CDR2 are DFQATT and SNEGSKA (reference sequence).

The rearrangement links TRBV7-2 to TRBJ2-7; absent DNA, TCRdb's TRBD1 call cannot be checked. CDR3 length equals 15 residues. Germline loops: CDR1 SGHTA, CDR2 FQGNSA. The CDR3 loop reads CASSSRTGGSYEQYF. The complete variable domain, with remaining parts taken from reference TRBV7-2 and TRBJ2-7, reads GAGVSQSPSNKVTEKGKDVELRCDPISGHTALYWYRQSLGQGLEFLIYFQGNSAPDKSGLPSDRFSAERTGGSVSTLTIQRTQQEDSAVYLCASSSRTGGSYEQYFGPGTRLTVT.

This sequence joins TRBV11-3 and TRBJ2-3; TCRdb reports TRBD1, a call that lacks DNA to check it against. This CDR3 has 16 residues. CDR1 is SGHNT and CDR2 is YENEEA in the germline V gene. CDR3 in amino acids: CASSLAGGTSTDTQYF. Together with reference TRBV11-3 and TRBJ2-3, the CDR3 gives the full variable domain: EAGVVQSPRYKIIEKKQPVAFWCNPISGHNTLYWYLQNLGQGPELLIRYENEEAVDDSQLPKDRFSAERLKGVDSTLKIQPAELGDSAVYLCASSLAGGTSTDTQYFGPGTRLTVL.

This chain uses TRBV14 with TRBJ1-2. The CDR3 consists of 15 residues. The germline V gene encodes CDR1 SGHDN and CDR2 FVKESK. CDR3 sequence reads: CASSHHAGGDYGYTF.

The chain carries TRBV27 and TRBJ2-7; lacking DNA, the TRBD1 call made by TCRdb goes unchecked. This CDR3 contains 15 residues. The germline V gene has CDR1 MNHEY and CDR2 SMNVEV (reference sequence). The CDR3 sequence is CASSYSPGTATPQYF.